The sequence of this T cell receptor beta chain was determined in a study of blood T cell repertoires in COVID-19. Authors' methods: For nucleated cells, counts were estimated from reference gene primer amplification. Measured with immunoSEQ multiplex PCR; TCRdb has only the in-frame clones, and not every one. The V and J calls and clone size come from that table; D and trimming were worked out from the DNA. The table shows around 230,000 clones, with 75% to 90% occurring only once. This clone has only a few counts. V was pared by 3 bases and J by 7 bases, with 7 bases between. The CDR3 is 12 amino acids.

The sequence was collected from a woman in her forties with acute COVID-19. Material for sequencing was PBMCs or T cells enriched from blood (not recorded which). The gene calls are TRBV12-3 or TRBV12-4 and TRBJ2-1; D is unresolved. The CDR3 DNA reads as TGTGCCAGCAGTTTGACGGGTAATGAGCAGTTCTTC. This sequence encodes CASSLTGNEQFF.